Listed here are 21 T cell receptor beta chains from one sample, sequenced in a study of shared clonotypes between healthy human individuals. Here immunoSEQ multiplex PCR was the method, and the copy in TCRdb shows in-frame clones only, minus some. The repertoire holds hundreds of thousands of clones, with about 80% as singletons. The sequenced sample was PBMCs. The receptors were sampled from a woman between 40 and 55 years old in good health. Some clones in this sample may be carry-over from other donors' samples.

The chain has TRBV6-5 and TRBJ2-3, with D perhaps given as TRBD1 or TRBD2 (6 bases each). Trimming took 6 bases from V and 2 from J, leaving 12 bases between them. The germline CDR1 and CDR2 sequences are MNHEY and SVGAGI. The CDR3 sequence is 14 residues long. CDR3 sequence reads: CASREGGSTDTQYF. The CDR3 bases are TGTGCCAGCAGGGAGGGGGGCTCCACAGATACGCAGTATTTT.

The J gene is TRBJ1-2, the V gene TRBV13, with 10 bases identical to TRBD1. CDR3 length: 15 amino acids. Germline trimming cut 5 bases from V and 0 bases from J; bases unmatched to any gene: 3. The germline CDR1 and CDR2 sequences are PRHDT and FYEKMQ (reference sequence). The CDR3 nucleotides are TGTGCCAGCAGCCCAGGACAGGGGGCTAACTATGGCTACACCTTC. Amino acid sequence: CASSPGQGANYGYTF.

In DNA, the CDR3 is TGTGCCAGCAGCTTGGGCCGGGCGTACAATCAGCCCCAGCATTTT. It codes for CASSLGRAYNQPQHF. The rearrangement joins TRBV7-2 to TRBJ1-5; D unresolved. The length of the CDR3 is 15 residues. Germline values: CDR1 SGHTA, CDR2 FQGNSA. V shed 3 bases and J shed 3 bases, with 12 bases lying between them.

This clone appeared many times. The chain recombines TRBV5-6 with TRBJ2-5; D uncertain. CDR3 length equals 13 residues. The V gene's germline CDR1 is SGHDT and CDR2 YYEEEE. Trimming cost V 4 bases and J 4 bases, with 11 bases left between them. The CDR3 bases are TGTGCCAGCAGCCAGCCTAGTCTAGAGACCCAGTACTTC. It translates to CASSQPSLETQYF.

The CDR3 DNA sequence: TGTGCCAGCAGCGAGGCCCCGAGGGGGCGGGAGTTCCTCTACGAGCAGTACTTC. As protein: CASSEAPRGREFLYEQYF. The rearrangement joins TRBV9 to TRBJ2-7, with D perhaps assigned TRBD1 or TRBD2 (7 bases each). Germline V lookup: CDR1 SGDLS, CDR2 YYNGEE. The CDR3 has 18 residues. V was trimmed by 3 bases and J by 3 bases, leaving 25 bases between them.

This clone was seen a few times. V gene TRBV5-1 combines with J gene TRBJ1-4; the D gene is possibly TRBD1 (5 bases). Germline assignment: CDR1 SGHRS and CDR2 YFSETQ. The CDR3 is 18 amino acids. Deletions cut 3 bases from V and 6 bases from J, with 24 bases between. The CDR3 region has the DNA TGCGCCAGCAGCTCCCCCCAAGGGGTCCTCAGAGGGGATGAAAAACTGTTTTTT. Translation gives CASSSPQGVLRGDEKLFF.

To note about this clone: Within the sample, other DNA sequences also encode this same CDR3. The V gene is TRBV19, the J gene TRBJ1-1, with 7 bases aligning to TRBD1. The germline V gene has CDR1 LNHDA and CDR2 SQIVND (reference sequence). The length of the CDR3 is 13 residues. The V segment lost 5 bases and the J segment 3 bases; nucleotides outside the gene matches: 3. For the CDR3, the DNA is TGTGCCAGTAGTTCTACAGGGGACACTGAAGCTTTCTTT. Amino acids: CASSSTGDTEAFF.

This clone was picked up one time. V gene TRBV14 combines with J gene TRBJ2-7; 9 positions match TRBD1. Unmatched junction bases numbered 4, after V lost 4 bases and J lost 0 bases. The germline CDR1 and CDR2 sequences are SGHDN and FVKESK. This CDR3 is built from 15 residues. CDR3: CASSPGQGNSYEQYF. Here the CDR3 DNA reads TGTGCCAGCAGCCCGGGACAGGGAAACTCCTACGAGCAGTACTTC.

The chain has TRBV5-1 and TRBJ2-7; TRBD2 matches at 10 bases. The germline V gene has CDR1 SGHRS and CDR2 YFSETQ. CDR3 length: 16 residues. J lost 3 bases, V lost 4 bases, and 10 bases had no gene match. CDR3 DNA: TGCGCCAGCAGCCGGGAGGGACTAGCGCCCTTCTACGAGCAGTACTTC. Protein product: CASSREGLAPFYEQYF.

Here the CDR3 reads CASSPLTGNGYTF. The CDR3 nucleotides read TGTGCCAGCAGCCCCTTGACAGGGAATGGCTACACCTTC. V gene TRBV6-6 combines with J gene TRBJ1-2; 7 bases are a match to TRBD1. CDR3 length: 13 residues. Trimming took 6 bases from V and 6 from J; bases not matched to a gene: 7. In germline, CDR1 is MNHNY, CDR2 SVGAGI (reference sequence).

J is TRBJ2-7 and V is TRBV13, with D possibly being TRBD1 (5 bases). Germline loops: CDR1 PRHDT, CDR2 FYEKMQ (reference sequence). Deletions cut 6 bases from V and 8 bases from J, with 20 bases between. CDR3 length: 14 amino acids. The DNA for the CDR3 is TGTGCCAGCAGTATACGCCGACAGAACCGGCAGCAGTACTTC. It is translated as CASSIRRQNRQQYF.

This chain links TRBV7-2 with TRBJ2-5; D is perhaps TRBD2 (6 bases). Looked up from germline, CDR1 is SGHTA and CDR2 is FQGNSA. Trimming removed 5 bases from V and 0 bases from J, with 19 bases in between. The CDR3 loop spans 17 amino acids. The CDR3 loop reads CASSTSSGSGDQETQYF. The CDR3, as DNA: TGTGCCAGCAGCACGTCTTCCGGTAGCGGAGACCAAGAGACCCAGTACTTC.

This sequence joins TRBV6-5 and TRBJ1-4; D call uncertain. Germline assignment: CDR1 MNHEY and CDR2 SVGAGI. This CDR3 spans 14 amino acids. V was shortened by 8 bases and J by 2 bases, with 12 bases between the two germline ends. As DNA, the CDR3 is TGTGCCAGCCGCATAAGTGCGACTAATGAAAAACTGTTTTTT. Amino acids: CASRISATNEKLFF.

The count of this clone is one. The rearrangement links TRBV7-3 to TRBJ2-5; 9 positions agree with TRBD1. The CDR3 is 14 residues long. The V segment lost 3 bases and the J segment 5 bases; nucleotides outside the gene matches: 4. The germline V gene has CDR1 SGHTA and CDR2 FQGTGA. The CDR3 region has the DNA TGTGCCAGCAGCTTGGACAGGGGTGGGGAGACCCAGTACTTC. Its translation is CASSLDRGGETQYF.

This chain connects TRBV19 to TRBJ1-3; D gene uncertain. In germline, CDR1 is LNHDA, CDR2 SQIVND (reference sequence). The CDR3 runs 13 residues. Between the trimmed V and J ends, which lost 7 bases and 2 bases, there was a span of 9 bases. Here the CDR3 DNA reads TGTGCCAGTAATAGGAGGGCTGGAAACACCATATATTTT. Protein product: CASNRRAGNTIYF.

To note about this clone: With a much larger clone just one base away, this may be a read error. This sample includes further DNA sequences coding for the same CDR3. The CDR3 loop reads CASSLRYEQYF. CDR3 DNA sequence: TGTGCCAGCAGTTTAAGGTACGAGCAGTACTTC. The J gene is TRBJ2-7, the V gene TRBV28; D ambiguous. The CDR3 is made up of 11 amino acids. CDR1 MDHEN and CDR2 SYDVKM come from the germline V gene. With 2 bases removed from V and 4 bases from J, the gap between germline ends came to 3 bases.

Concerning this clone itself: A much bigger clone sits one base away, suggesting this may be a read error. The gene calls are TRBV29-1 and TRBJ2-5; 8 bases are a match to TRBD2. TRBJ2-7 explains the end of the DNA better; the J call may be wrong. The CDR3 extends over 15 amino acids. In germline, CDR1 is SQVTM, CDR2 ANQGSEA. CDR3 sequence (DNA): TGCAGCGCCCCCGGGGGGGCTAGCGACATTTACGAGCAGTACTTC. Its protein product is CSAPGGASDIYEQYF.

This chain links TRBV28 with TRBJ1-1; 8 nucleotides match TRBD1. The CDR3 loop spans 12 amino acids. V gave up 5 bases and J gave up 8 bases; unmatched junction bases: 4. CDR1 is MDHEN, CDR2 SYDVKM, per germline. The CDR3 here is CASSGQGSEAFF. In DNA form, the CDR3 reads TGTGCCAGCAGTGGACAGGGTTCCGAAGCTTTCTTT. Full variable domain (rest looked up from reference TRBV28 and TRBJ1-1): DVKVTQSSRYLVKRTGEKVFLECVQDMDHENMFWYRQDPGLGLRLIYFSYDVKMKEKGDIPEGYSVSREKKERFSLILESASTNQTSMYLCASSGQGSEAFFGQGTRLTVV.

Concerning this clone: Other DNA sequences within the sample encode an identical CDR3. This chain uses TRBV9 with TRBJ2-3; D is ambiguous. Germline V gives CDR1 SGDLS, CDR2 YYNGEE. The V end lost 0 bases, the J end lost 3 bases, and 8 bases lay between the germline ends. The CDR3 length is 14 residues. The CDR3 region has the DNA TGTGCCAGCAGCGTAGCTTCCAGTACAGATACGCAGTATTTT. Protein product: CASSVASSTDTQYF.

The chain employs TRBV29-1 and TRBJ1-1; D may be TRBD1 (5 bases). The length of the CDR3 is 15 residues. Germline V gene data show CDR1 as SQVTM and CDR2 as ANQGSEA. V was clipped by 3 bases and J by 0 bases, with 14 bases between them. The CDR3 region has the DNA TGCAGCGTTGACCATTCCCGAGGGGTGAACACTGAAGCTTTCTTT. It encodes CSVDHSRGVNTEAFF.

This clone was seen ten or more times. The junction and the germline gene differ at one end; a read error may be behind it. This chain connects TRBV25-1 to TRBJ1-1; D perhaps matches TRBD1 (6 bases). Germline CDR1 is MGHDK and CDR2 is SYGVNS. The CDR3 has 14 residues. CDR3 sequence (DNA): TGTGCCAGCGGTGAAAGGGGGTGGGGCACTGAAGCTTTCTTT. This translates into CASGERGWGTEAFF. Based on the CDR3 plus reference TRBV25-1 and TRBJ1-1, the full variable domain is EADIYQTPRYLVIGTGKKITLECSQTMGHDKMYWYQQDPGMELHLIHYSYGVNSTEKGDLSSESTVSRIRTEHFPLTLESARPSHTSQYLCASGERGWGTEAFFGQGTRLTVV.